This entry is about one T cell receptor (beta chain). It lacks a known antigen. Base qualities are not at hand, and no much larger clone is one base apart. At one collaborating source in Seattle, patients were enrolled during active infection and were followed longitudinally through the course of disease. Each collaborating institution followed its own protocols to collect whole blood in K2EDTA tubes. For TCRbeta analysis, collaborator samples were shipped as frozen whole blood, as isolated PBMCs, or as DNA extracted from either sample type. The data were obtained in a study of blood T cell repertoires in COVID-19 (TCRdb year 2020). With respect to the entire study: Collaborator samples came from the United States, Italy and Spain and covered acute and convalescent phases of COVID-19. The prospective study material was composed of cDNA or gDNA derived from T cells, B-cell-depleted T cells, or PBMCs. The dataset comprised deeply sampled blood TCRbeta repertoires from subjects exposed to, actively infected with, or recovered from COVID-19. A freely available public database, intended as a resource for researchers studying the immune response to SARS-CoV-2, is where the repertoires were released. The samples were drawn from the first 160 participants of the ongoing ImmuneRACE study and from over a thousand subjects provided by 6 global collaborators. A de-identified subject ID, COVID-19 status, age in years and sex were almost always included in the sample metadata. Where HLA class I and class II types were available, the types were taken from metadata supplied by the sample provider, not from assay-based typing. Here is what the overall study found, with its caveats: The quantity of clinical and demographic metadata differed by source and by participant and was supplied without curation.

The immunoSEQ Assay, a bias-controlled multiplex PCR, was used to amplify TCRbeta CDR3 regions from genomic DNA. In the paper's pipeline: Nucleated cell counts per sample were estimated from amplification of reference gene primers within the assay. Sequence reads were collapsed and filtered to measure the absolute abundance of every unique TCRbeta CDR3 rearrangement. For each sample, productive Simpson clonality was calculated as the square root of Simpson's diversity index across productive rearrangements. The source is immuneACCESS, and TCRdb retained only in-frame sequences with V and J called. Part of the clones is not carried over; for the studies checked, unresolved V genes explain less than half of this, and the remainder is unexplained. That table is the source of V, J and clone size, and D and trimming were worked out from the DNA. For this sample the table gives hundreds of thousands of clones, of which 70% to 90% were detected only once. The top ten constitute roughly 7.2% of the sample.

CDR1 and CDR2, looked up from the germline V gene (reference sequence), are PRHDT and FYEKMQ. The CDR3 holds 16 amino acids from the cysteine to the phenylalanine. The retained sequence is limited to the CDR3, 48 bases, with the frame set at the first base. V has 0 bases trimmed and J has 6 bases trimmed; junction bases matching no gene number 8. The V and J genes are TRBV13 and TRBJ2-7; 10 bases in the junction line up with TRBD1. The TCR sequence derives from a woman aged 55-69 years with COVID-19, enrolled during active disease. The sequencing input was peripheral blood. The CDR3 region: CASSLGATGTGVEQYF. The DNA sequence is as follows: TGTGCCAGCAGCTTAGGAGCCACCGGGACAGGGGTCGAGCAGTACTTC.